This T cell receptor beta chain stems from a study of shared clonotypes between healthy human individuals. Regarding the study as a whole: The authors sampled blood alone, and tissue repertoires likely differ. Naive subsets, compared against memory subsets, generally had larger estimated richness values.

On this clone itself: Its antigen remains unknown.

The V gene lost 2 bases and the J gene lost 0 bases, with 10 bases spanning the gap. This CDR3 is built from 15 residues. Germline CDR1 SGHVS, CDR2 FNYEAQ. In the original workflow: Filtering of immunoSEQ junctional sequences could not match full-length read filtering. Some clones are missing from TCRdb's copy, which holds only in-frame ones; the method was immunoSEQ multiplex PCR. The V and J calls and clone size were taken over from that table, and D and trimming were inferred from the DNA. The sample shows around 1.9 million clones, about 94% of them seen only once. CD45RO-negative, CCR7-selected cells formed the naive CD8 fraction, which excluded terminally differentiated effector memory CD45RA+ cells.

The source of this sequence is a man younger than 30 in good health. Some clones in this sample may be carry-over from other donors' samples. Sample: naive CD8+ T cells from PBMCs. The chain employs TRBV7-6 and TRBJ1-1; D might be TRBD1 (5 bases). Here the CDR3 reads CASSLRGSMNTEAFF. CDR3 nucleotide sequence: TGTGCCAGCAGCTTACGGGGGTCAATGAACACTGAAGCTTTCTTT.